Following are 10 T cell receptor beta chains from one sample sequenced in a study of blood T cell repertoires in COVID-19 (dated by TCRdb to 2018 to 2021). Libraries were built with the immunoSEQ multiplex PCR assay. The immuneACCESS repertoire file appears here via TCRdb, limited to in-frame rearrangements. These files lack a portion of the clones; in checked studies, under half of the deficit traces to unresolved V genes, and the cause of the others is not known. The sample contains approximately 190,000 clones, less than 90% of them found a single time. The top ten constitute approximately 6.5% of the sample. Material: peripheral blood. These receptors were collected from a woman aged 40-49 years with acute or convalescent COVID-19.

The rearrangement joins TRBV19 to TRBJ2-7; D gene unclear. V shed 5 bases and J shed 0 bases, with 8 bases lying between them. CDR1 is LNHDA, CDR2 SQIVND, per germline (reference sequence). The CDR3 has 13 amino acids. CDR3 region: CASSFQDSYEQYF. CDR3 in DNA: TGTGCCAGTAGTTTCCAGGACTCCTACGAGCAGTACTTC. Full variable domain (remainder filled in from reference TRBV19 and TRBJ2-7): DGGITQSPKYLFRKEGQNVTLSCEQNLNHDAMYWYRQDPGQGLRLIYYSQIVNDFQKGDIAEGYSVSREKKESFPLTVTSAQKNPTAFYLCASSFQDSYEQYFGPGTRLTVT.

The chain combines TRBV25-1 with TRBJ2-1, with a possible D match to TRBD2 (7 bases). The length of the CDR3 is 14 residues. The germline V and J ends were trimmed by 1 base and 6 bases, with 10 bases remaining between them. CDR1 MGHDK and CDR2 SYGVNS come from the germline V gene. This CDR3 is CASSEWGGLNEQFF. The CDR3 DNA reads TGTGCCAGCAGTGAATGGGGGGGGCTCAATGAGCAGTTCTTC.

The CDR3 is CASSPGFSLPGYTF. The CDR3 DNA sequence: TGTGCCAGCAGCCCCGGTTTTTCCCTCCCTGGCTACACCTTC. The genes are TRBV11-2 and TRBJ1-2; D uncertain. Germline V gene data show CDR1 as SGHAT and CDR2 as FQNNGV. The CDR3 runs to 14 residues. V was shortened by 5 bases and J by 7 bases, with 17 bases between the two germline ends.

The chain employs TRBV12-3 or TRBV12-4 and TRBJ1-2; D is ambiguous. V was shortened by 3 bases and J by 4 bases, with 9 bases between the two germline ends. This CDR3 spans 13 amino acids. The CDR3 nucleotides read TGTGCCAGCAGTTTCCAGGCGGGCTATGGCTACACCTTC. Its protein product is CASSFQAGYGYTF.

The chain has TRBV18 and TRBJ2-5; TRBD2 is a possible D gene (6 bases). Germline V CDR1 and CDR2: KGHSH, LQKENI. V shed 2 bases and J shed 1 base, with 14 bases lying between them. The CDR3 covers 16 residues. CDR3: CASSPGGLGGQETQYF. CDR3 DNA: TGTGCCAGCTCACCAGGAGGTCTCGGGGGCCAAGAGACCCAGTACTTC.

The V and J genes are TRBV5-8 and TRBJ1-5; TRBD1 matches 10 bases. The germline V gene encodes CDR1 SGHTS and CDR2 YDEGEE. This CDR3 spans 15 amino acids. The junction had 8 bases not matched to a gene; V was cut back by 7 bases and J by 4 bases. The chain's CDR3 is CASDMTGGLNQPQHF. CDR3 bases: TGTGCCAGCGATATGACAGGGGGCCTTAATCAGCCCCAGCATTTT.

This clone was recorded a few times. The V call is TRBV25-1, the J call TRBJ2-1; TRBD1 matches 10 bases. Germline V gene lookup returns CDR1 MGHDK and CDR2 SYGVNS. The CDR3 extends over 16 amino acids. V was clipped by 1 base and J by 5 bases; unmatched bases: 5. This CDR3 is CASSESSGQGHNEQFF. The CDR3 DNA is TGTGCCAGCAGTGAATCGTCGGGACAGGGGCACAATGAGCAGTTCTTC.

The genes are TRBV6-5 and TRBJ1-4; TRBD1 matches 8 bases. The germline V gene has CDR1 MNHEY and CDR2 SVGAGI. V lost 0 bases and J lost 8; bases outside the gene matches: 8. The CDR3 is 16 amino acids. The CDR3 bases are TGTGCCAGCAGTTACTCAGGGGACAGGCGTGGGGAAAAACTGTTTTTT. Translated: CASSYSGDRRGEKLFF.

The rearrangement joins TRBV19 to TRBJ1-2, with D possibly matching TRBD1 (6 bases). Trimming stripped 5 bases from V and 2 bases from J, with 18 bases between. Germline CDR1 LNHDA, CDR2 SQIVND (reference sequence). The CDR3 length is 16 residues. The CDR3 DNA follows: TGTGCCAGTAGTTCAATTGGACAGCGCCAAAACTATGGCTACACCTTC. This gives the protein CASSSIGQRQNYGYTF.

The J gene is TRBJ2-1, the V gene TRBV19; 9 bases fit TRBD1. The CDR3 is made up of 15 amino acids. CDR1 and CDR2 from the germline V gene are LNHDA and SQIVND (reference sequence). The V and J ends lost 5 bases and 7 bases, in that order; junction bases with no gene match: 9. The CDR3 DNA reads TGTGCCAGTAGTCACCGGGACAGGGATAGTAATGAGCAGTTCTTC. Amino acid sequence: CASSHRDRDSNEQFF.